Each of the 18 T cell receptor beta chains below was sequenced from the same sample in a study of T cells expressing NK-cell markers. TCRdb re-called the 5' RACE reads; one entry per CDR3 protein, DNA not given. This specimen shows 350,000 to 400,000 distinct CDR3 sequences; the ten leading clones hold approximately 11%. The sequenced sample consisted of blood T cells: a sorted CD56 or NKG2C T cell subset, CD4+ or CD8+ T cells, or bulk PBMC T cells (not recorded which). Receptor source: a woman between 45 and 65 years old in good health.

The chain has TRBV24-1 and TRBJ2-1; as DNA is missing, the TRBD1 call by TCRdb cannot be tested. The CDR3 is made up of 12 amino acids. The germline V gene has CDR1 KGHDR and CDR2 SFDVKD. CDR3 protein: CATSDLGEGQFF.

The chain carries TRBV2 and TRBJ2-7; there is no DNA to check the TCRdb D call of TRBD1. The CDR3 has 14 residues. Germline CDR1 SNHLY, CDR2 FYNNEI. The CDR3 region is CASSLRGPFYEQYF.

The genes are TRBV20-1 and TRBJ1-1; TCRdb outputs TRBD1, but without DNA this stays unchecked. Germline V gene lookup returns CDR1 DFQATT and CDR2 SNEGSKA (reference sequence). The CDR3 runs 12 residues. The chain's CDR3 is CSARPLNTEAFF.

The chain couples TRBV19 to TRBJ1-1; with no DNA, the TCRdb D assignment of TRBD1 cannot be verified. The length of the CDR3 is 13 residues. CDR1 LNHDA and CDR2 SQIVND come from the germline V gene (reference sequence). The CDR3 here is CASSIGQMDEAFF.

The V call is TRBV20-1, the J call TRBJ2-1. The CDR3 has 13 amino acids. CDR1 is DFQATT, CDR2 SNEGSKA, per germline (reference sequence). The CDR3: CSTRTLYRDKQFF.

The rearrangement uses TRBV6-4 and TRBJ2-5. The CDR3 is made up of 16 amino acids. From germline, CDR1 is MRHNA and CDR2 SNTAGT. The CDR3 here is CASSDSIQVPKETQYF.

This chain joins TRBV4-1 and TRBJ1-6. The CDR3 sequence is 13 residues long. Germline V lookup: CDR1 MGHRA, CDR2 YSYEKL. This chain's CDR3 is CASSHPPGSPLHF.

The genes are TRBV29-1 and TRBJ2-3; TCRdb returns TRBD2, unconfirmable since there is no DNA. Germline CDR1 reads SQVTM; CDR2 reads ANQGSEA. CDR3 size: 16 residues. The CDR3 here is CSVVVAESSSTDTQYF.

The genes are TRBV27 and TRBJ2-7. This CDR3 is 13 amino acids long. Per germline, CDR1 MNHEY and CDR2 SMNVEV (reference sequence). CDR3 sequence: CASSRLGSYEQYF.

The V gene is TRBV12-3 or TRBV12-4, the J gene TRBJ2-3; TCRdb's D call of TRBD1 is untestable without DNA. This CDR3 has 17 amino acids. The CDR3 loop reads CASRQTGTGGDSDTQYF.

The chain joins TRBV20-1 to TRBJ2-7; as DNA is missing, the TRBD2 call by TCRdb cannot be tested. The CDR3 extends over 14 amino acids. Germline values: CDR1 DFQATT, CDR2 SNEGSKA (reference sequence). The CDR3 loop reads CSARPIGAGDEQYF.

The chain employs TRBV7-3 and TRBJ2-2. The CDR3 spans 14 residues. Germline CDR1 is SGHTA and CDR2 is FQGTGA. The chain's CDR3 is CASSFQSNTGELFF.

The chain carries TRBV6-2 or TRBV6-3 and TRBJ2-2. Germline assignment: CDR1 MNHEY and CDR2 SVGEGT. The CDR3 covers 16 residues. The CDR3 sequence is CASTYPTTGWAGELFF.

The V and J genes are TRBV19 and TRBJ2-1; TCRdb's D call, TRBD1, is unchecked because there is no DNA. Germline V lookup: CDR1 LNHDA, CDR2 SQIVND (reference sequence). The CDR3 extends over 14 amino acids. CDR3 sequence: CASSVGRSYNEQFF.

The rearrangement links TRBV7-6 to TRBJ2-3. The CDR3 has 13 residues. Per germline, CDR1 SGHVS and CDR2 FNYEAQ. The CDR3 here is CASSFQPTDTQYF.

This CDR3 is CSVDGAGRTYNEQFF. This chain joins TRBV29-1 and TRBJ2-1; TCRdb's D call of TRBD2 is untestable without DNA. The CDR3 is made up of 15 amino acids. Looked up from germline, CDR1 is SQVTM and CDR2 is ANQGSEA.

The chain employs TRBV9 and TRBJ1-1. The germline CDR1 and CDR2 sequences are SGDLS and YYNGEE. The CDR3 runs to 13 residues. CDR3: CASSVGGFTEAFF.

The chain has TRBV6-5 and TRBJ1-4. The length of the CDR3 is 14 residues. Germline CDR1 reads MNHEY; CDR2 reads SVGAGI. The CDR3 sequence is CASSRTRRNEKLFF.